A selection of T cell receptor beta chains follows, all from one sample in a study of T cells expressing NK-cell markers. From its re-call of the 5' RACE reads, TCRdb lists each CDR3 protein once, without DNA. The sample has approximately 420,000 distinct CDR3 sequences. The sequenced material came from blood T cells: a sorted CD56 or NKG2C T cell subset, CD4+ or CD8+ T cells, or bulk PBMC T cells (not recorded which). Source of these receptors: a woman aged 50 to 65 in good health. Each CDR3 is given with its conserved first and last residue.

V: TRBV10-3
J: TRBJ1-1
CDR3: CAISESWDKNTEAFF

V: TRBV20-1
J: TRBJ1-5
CDR3: CSVSVSGRSDQPQHF

V: TRBV7-8
J: TRBJ2-7
CDR3: CASSPLRLAGAYEQYF

V: TRBV7-8
J: TRBJ2-5
CDR3: CASSMGRGNSETQYF

V: TRBV21-1
J: TRBJ1-5
CDR3: CASSKWAAYQPQHF

V: TRBV5-1
J: TRBJ2-2
CDR3: CASSLAGQGLYTGELFF

V: TRBV5-1
J: TRBJ2-1
CDR3: CASSTTGVAPNEQFF

V: TRBV6-5
J: TRBJ2-3
CDR3: CASSYSRQGAGDTQYF

V: TRBV14
J: TRBJ2-2
CDR3: CASSQGVIGELFF

V: TRBV7-3
J: TRBJ2-2
CDR3: CASSLIQPGELFF

V: TRBV18
J: TRBJ1-1
CDR3: CASSPGQGGEAFF

V: TRBV5-8
J: TRBJ2-2
CDR3: CASSFRTIPGELFF

V: TRBV7-3
J: TRBJ2-7
CDR3: CASSPLAGRVQYF

V: TRBV5-1
J: TRBJ2-3
CDR3: CASSLAARDTQYF

V: TRBV28
J: TRBJ2-1
CDR3: CASSRTSGRAGGNEQFF

V: TRBV27
J: TRBJ1-1
CDR3: CASSLITGMRTEAFF

V: TRBV20-1
J: TRBJ2-5
CDR3: CSAIQGDIQETQYF

V: TRBV7-6
J: TRBJ2-1
CDR3: CASSLSIGGSSYNEQFF

V: TRBV2
J: TRBJ1-6
CDR3: CASNTDGPNSPLHF

V: TRBV12-3/TRBV12-4
J: TRBJ2-1
CDR3: CASSLKGGVRNEQFF

V: TRBV19
J: TRBJ1-2
CDR3: CASSPGTGGVKNGYTF

V: TRBV19
J: TRBJ1-6
CDR3: CASRNNVGSPLHF

V: TRBV11-2
J: TRBJ2-3
CDR3: CASSLGTSGSIFANADTQYF

V: TRBV5-1
J: TRBJ2-1
CDR3: CASSPHNGPVNNEQFF

V: TRBV25-1
J: TRBJ2-1
CDR3: CASTTGFLGNNEQFF